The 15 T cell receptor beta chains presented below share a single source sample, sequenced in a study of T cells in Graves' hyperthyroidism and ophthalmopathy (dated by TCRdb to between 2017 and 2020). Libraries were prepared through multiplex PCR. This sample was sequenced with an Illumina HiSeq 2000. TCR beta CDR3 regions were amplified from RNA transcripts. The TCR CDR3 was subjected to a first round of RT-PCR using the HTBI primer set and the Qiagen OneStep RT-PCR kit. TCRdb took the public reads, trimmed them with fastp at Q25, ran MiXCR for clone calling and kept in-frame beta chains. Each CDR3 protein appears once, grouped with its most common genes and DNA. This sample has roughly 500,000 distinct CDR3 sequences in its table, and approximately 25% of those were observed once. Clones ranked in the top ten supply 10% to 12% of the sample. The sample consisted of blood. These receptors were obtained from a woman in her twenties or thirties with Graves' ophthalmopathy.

The CDR3 region has the DNA TGTGCCAGCAGTTACTCCGACCTTGTTTTCGACACTGAAGCTTTCTTT. Protein product: CASSYSDLVFDTEAFF. The chain recombines TRBV6-2 or TRBV6-3 with TRBJ1-1, with unresolved D. CDR3 size: 16 residues. V lost 0 bases and J lost 3, with 14 bases in between. Germline loops: CDR1 MNHEY, CDR2 SVGEGT.

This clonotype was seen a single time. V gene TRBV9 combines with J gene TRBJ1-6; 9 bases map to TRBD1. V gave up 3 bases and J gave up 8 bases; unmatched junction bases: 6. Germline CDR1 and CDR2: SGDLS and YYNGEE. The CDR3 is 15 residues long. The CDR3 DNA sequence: TGTGCCAGCAGCGCCGGGACAGGGTACCATTCACCCCTCCACTTT. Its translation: CASSAGTGYHSPLHF.

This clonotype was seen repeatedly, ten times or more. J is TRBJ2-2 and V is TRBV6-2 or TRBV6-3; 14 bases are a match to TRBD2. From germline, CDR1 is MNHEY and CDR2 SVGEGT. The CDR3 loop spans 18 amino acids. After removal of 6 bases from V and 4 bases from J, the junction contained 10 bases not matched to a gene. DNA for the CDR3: TGTGCCAGCAGGAGGAGGACTAGCGGGGGGCTTAGCACCGGGGAGCTGTTTTTT. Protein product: CASRRRTSGGLSTGELFF.

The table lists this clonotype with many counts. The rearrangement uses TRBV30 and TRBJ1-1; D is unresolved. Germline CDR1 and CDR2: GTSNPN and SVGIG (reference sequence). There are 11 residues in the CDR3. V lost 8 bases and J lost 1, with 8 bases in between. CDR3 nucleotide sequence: TGTGCCAGTAAGAAGAACACTGAAGCTTTCTTT. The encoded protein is CASKKNTEAFF.

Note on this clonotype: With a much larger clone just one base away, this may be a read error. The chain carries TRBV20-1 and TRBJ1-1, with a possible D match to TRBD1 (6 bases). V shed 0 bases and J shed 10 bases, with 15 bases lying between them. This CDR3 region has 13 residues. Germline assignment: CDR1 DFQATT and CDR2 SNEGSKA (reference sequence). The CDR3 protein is CSARDARGPGAFF. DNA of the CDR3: TGCAGTGCTAGAGATGCTCGGGGGCCGGGAGCTTTCTTT.

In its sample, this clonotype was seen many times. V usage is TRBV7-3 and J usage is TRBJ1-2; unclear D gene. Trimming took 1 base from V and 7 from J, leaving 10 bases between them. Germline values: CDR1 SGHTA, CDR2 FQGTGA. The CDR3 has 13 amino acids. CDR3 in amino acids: CASSLIPAAGYTF. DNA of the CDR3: TGTGCCAGCAGCTTAATACCCGCCGCTGGCTACACCTTC. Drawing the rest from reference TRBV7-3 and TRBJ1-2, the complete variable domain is GAGVSQTPSNKVTEKGKYVELRCDPISGHTALYWYRQSLGQGPEFLIYFQGTGAADDSGLPNDRFFAVRPEGSVSTLKIQRTERGDSAVYLCASSLIPAAGYTFGSGTRLTVV.

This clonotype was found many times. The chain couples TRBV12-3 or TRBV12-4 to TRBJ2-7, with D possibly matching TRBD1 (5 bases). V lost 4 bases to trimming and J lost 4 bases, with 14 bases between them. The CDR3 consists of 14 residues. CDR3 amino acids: CASSSTTGAYEQYF. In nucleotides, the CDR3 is TGTGCCAGCAGTTCGACCACTGGGGCGTACGAGCAGTACTTC.

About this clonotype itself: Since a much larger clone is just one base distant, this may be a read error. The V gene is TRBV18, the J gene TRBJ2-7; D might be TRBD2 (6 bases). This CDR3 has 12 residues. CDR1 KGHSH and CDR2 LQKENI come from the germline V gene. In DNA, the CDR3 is TGTGCCAGCTCGCCGGGGGAGTACGAGCAGTGCTTC. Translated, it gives CASSPGEYEQCF.

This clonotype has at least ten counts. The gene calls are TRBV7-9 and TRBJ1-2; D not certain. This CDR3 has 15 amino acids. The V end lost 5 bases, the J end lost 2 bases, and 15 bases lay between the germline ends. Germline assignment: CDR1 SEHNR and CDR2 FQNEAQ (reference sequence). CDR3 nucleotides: TGTGCCAGCAGCCTACTCCCGGCGGGGAACTATGGCTACACCTTC. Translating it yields CASSLLPAGNYGYTF.

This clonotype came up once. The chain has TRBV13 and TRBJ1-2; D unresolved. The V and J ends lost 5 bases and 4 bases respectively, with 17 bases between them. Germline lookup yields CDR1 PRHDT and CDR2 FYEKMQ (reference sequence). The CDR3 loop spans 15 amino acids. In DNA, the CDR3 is TGTGCCAGCAGCCTTTCCCGGGCATCTGTCTATGGCTACACCTTC. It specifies CASSLSRASVYGYTF.

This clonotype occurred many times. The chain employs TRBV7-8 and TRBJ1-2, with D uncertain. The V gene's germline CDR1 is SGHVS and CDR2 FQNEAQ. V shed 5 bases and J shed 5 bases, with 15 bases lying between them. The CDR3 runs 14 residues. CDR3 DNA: TGTGCCAGCAGCCAGAGGACGGGTTTTTATGGCTACACCTTC. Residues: CASSQRTGFYGYTF.

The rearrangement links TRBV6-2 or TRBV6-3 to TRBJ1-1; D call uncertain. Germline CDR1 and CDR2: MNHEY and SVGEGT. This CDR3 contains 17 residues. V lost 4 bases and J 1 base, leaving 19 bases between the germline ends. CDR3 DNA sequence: TGTGCCAGCAGTTCCAACTCCTTAAAATCGGCGAACACTGAAGCTTTCTTT. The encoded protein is CASSSNSLKSANTEAFF.

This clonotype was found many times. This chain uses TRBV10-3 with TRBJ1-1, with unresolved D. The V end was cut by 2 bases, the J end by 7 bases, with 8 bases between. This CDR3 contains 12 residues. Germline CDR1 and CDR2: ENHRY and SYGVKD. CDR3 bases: TGTGCCATCAGTGAGCCGCCCCTTGAAGCTTTCTTT. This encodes CAISEPPLEAFF.

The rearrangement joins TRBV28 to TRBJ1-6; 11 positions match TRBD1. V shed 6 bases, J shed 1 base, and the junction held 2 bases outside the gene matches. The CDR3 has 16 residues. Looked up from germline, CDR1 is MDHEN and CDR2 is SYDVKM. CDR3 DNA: TGTGCCAGCAGGGGACAGGGGGTGTCCTATAATTCACCCCTCCACTTT. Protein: CASRGQGVSYNSPLHF.

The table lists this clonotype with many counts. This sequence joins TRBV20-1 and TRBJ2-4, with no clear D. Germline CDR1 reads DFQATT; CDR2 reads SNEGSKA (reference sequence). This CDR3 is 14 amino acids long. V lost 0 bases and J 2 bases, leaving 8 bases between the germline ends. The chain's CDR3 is CSARDPYSKNIQYF. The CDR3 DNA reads TGCAGTGCTAGAGACCCTTATTCCAAAAACATTCAGTACTTC.